The rows below give T cell receptor beta chains drawn from one sample of a study of blood T cell repertoires in COVID-19. The table came from immunoSEQ multiplex PCR; TCRdb's copy has only in-frame clones and leaves some out. The table lists roughly 73,000 clones, about 88% of them singletons. The sample taken for sequencing was peripheral blood. The receptors here all came from a man in his 70s with active or convalescent COVID-19. The CDR3 runs from the conserved cysteine through the conserved F or W. A D gene is named only where the DNA matches it firmly. Not every row has a clone size; where given, it reads once, few, many or a size class.

-	-	TRBV28	TRBJ1-3	TGTGCCAGCAACTATGGAAACACCATATATTTT	CASNYGNTIYF
-	-	TRBV5-6	TRBJ2-2	TGTGCCAGCAGCTTATACTGGACCGGGGAGCTGTTTTTT	CASSLYWTGELFF
-	TRBD1	TRBV6-5	TRBJ1-4	TGTGCCAGCAGTCCCGGGACAGGGACCGAAAAACTGTTTTTT	CASSPGTGTEKLFF
-	-	TRBV5-1	TRBJ1-1	TGCGCCAGCAGCCCACAGGTGTACAACACTGAAGCTTTCTTT	CASSPQVYNTEAFF
-	-	TRBV7-6	TRBJ2-1	TGTGCCAGCAGCCGTAGAGGGGGGGTAAACAATGAGCAGTTCTTC	CASSRRGGVNNEQFF
once	-	TRBV5-1	TRBJ1-5	TGCGCCAGCAGCTTGGATGTGGGTAGCCAGCCCCAGCATTTT	CASSLDVGSQPQHF
-	TRBD1	TRBV5-1	TRBJ2-7	TGCGCCAGCAGCGACGAGGGGGCGTACTCCTACGAGCAGTACTTC	CASSDEGAYSYEQYF
-	TRBD1	TRBV2	TRBJ2-2	TGTGCCAGTAGACGGGACAGGGTGGCCGGGGAGCTGTTTTTT	CASRRDRVAGELFF
once	-	TRBV9	TRBJ2-3	TGTGCCAGCAGCGTAGGTTTGTCAGTTGGTACAGATACGCAGTATTTT	CASSVGLSVGTDTQYF
-	-	TRBV11-2	TRBJ2-3	TGTGCCATCAAGAGGGTCACTAGCACAGATACGCAGTATTTT	CAIKRVTSTDTQYF
few	-	TRBV28	TRBJ1-1	TGTGCCAGCAGTTATTACAGCATGAACACTGAAGCTTTCTTT	CASSYYSMNTEAFF
-	-	TRBV19	TRBJ2-7	TGTGCCAGTAGCACTCAGGAGGGGATCAGCGGGGAGCAGTACTTC	CASSTQEGISGEQYF
-	-	TRBV30	TRBJ2-2	TGTGCCTGGAGTGGCCTCGGGAACACCGGGGAGCTGTTTTTT	CAWSGLGNTGELFF
-	TRBD1	TRBV6-5	TRBJ2-2	TGTGCCAGCAGTTACTCCCAGGGGGCGAACACCGGGGAGCTGTTTTTT	CASSYSQGANTGELFF
-	-	TRBV5-1	TRBJ2-1	TGCGCCAGCAGCTTAGGACAGCCGGGAAACAATGAGCAGTTCTTC	CASSLGQPGNNEQFF
once	TRBD2	TRBV4-2	TRBJ2-2	TGTGCCAGCAGCTCGCGCGGGAGGTCAAGGGAGGCCGGGGAGCTGTTTTTT	CASSSRGRSREAGELFF
-	TRBD2	TRBV3-1/TRBV3-2	TRBJ2-3	TGTGCCAGCAGCCTCCTATGGCGGGGGGGTAGCACAGATACGCAGTATTTT	CASSLLWRGGSTDTQYF
-	-	TRBV2	TRBJ2-5	TGTGCCAGCATGAGGGCCGAGACCCAGTACTTC	CASMRAETQYF
once	-	TRBV25-1	TRBJ1-5	TGTGCCAGCAGTAGAAGAGGGCCAAATCAGCCCCAGCATTTT	CASSRRGPNQPQHF
-	-	TRBV12-3/TRBV12-4	TRBJ1-1	TGTGCCAGCAGTTCGCAGACATACACTGAAGCTTTCTTT	CASSSQTYTEAFF
-	TRBD1	TRBV6-1	TRBJ2-1	TGTGCCAGCAGTGAATGGGACAGGGGGGTTTACAATGAGCAGTTCTTC	CASSEWDRGVYNEQFF
-	TRBD2	TRBV10-3	TRBJ2-1	TGTGCCATCAGTGAGTCCGGGTTCCCGGGACTAGCATCCTACAATGAGCAGTTCTTC	CAISESGFPGLASYNEQFF
once	-	TRBV24-1	TRBJ2-3	TGTGCCACCAGTGATCCCAGACAACGGACAGATACGCAGTATTTT	CATSDPRQRTDTQYF
-	-	TRBV24-1	TRBJ1-1	TGTGCCACCAGAGCCTCGATGCACACTGAAGCTTTCTTT	CATRASMHTEAFF
-	TRBD2	TRBV18	TRBJ2-7	TGTGCCAGCTCACCAATCTCAGTATACGGAGCGGGAGGGATTGAGCAGTACTTC	CASSPISVYGAGGIEQYF
-	-	TRBV7-3	TRBJ2-3	TGTGCCAGCAGCTTAACGTCGGGAACCTCCACAGATACGCAGTATTTT	CASSLTSGTSTDTQYF
-	TRBD1	TRBV7-9	TRBJ2-1	TGTGCCAGCAGTCTGACAGGGGGCTCCTACAATGAGCAGTTCTTC	CASSLTGGSYNEQFF
-	-	TRBV10-3	TRBJ2-3	TGTGCCATCAGTGGGGGACTCCAAACAGATACGCAGTATTTT	CAISGGLQTDTQYF
-	TRBD1	TRBV19	TRBJ1-3	TGTGCCAGTAGTAAGGACAGGGGGCCGGCCTCTGGAAACACCATATATTTT	CASSKDRGPASGNTIYF
-	TRBD2	TRBV28	TRBJ2-3	TGTGCCAGCAGTTCCCCGGGACTAGCGGGAGCGGATACGCAGTATTTT	CASSSPGLAGADTQYF